What follows are 3 T cell receptor beta chains derived from one specimen sequenced in a study of response to subunit inactivated influenza vaccine. TCRdb recomputed calls from the RT-PCR reads with MiXCR, one row per CDR3 protein. The sample includes approximately 500,000 distinct CDR3 sequences, 13% of them seen just once. Sequencing was performed on PBMCs from blood, taken 40 to 50 days after vaccination. The origin of the receptors is a man between 50 and 59 years old who received an inactivated influenza vaccine.

The genes are TRBV5-4 and TRBJ2-3; tentative D call: TRBD2 (7 bases). In germline, CDR1 is SGHNT, CDR2 YYREEE (reference sequence). CDR3 length equals 18 residues. V was clipped by 1 base and J by 0 bases, with 18 bases between them. In DNA, the CDR3 is TGTGCCAGCAGCTTGCCGGGGGCTAGCGGAGGTAGCACAGATACGCAGTATTTT. Protein sequence: CASSLPGASGGSTDTQYF. Variable domain in full (rest from reference TRBV5-4 and TRBJ2-3): ETGVTQSPTHLIKTRGQQVTLRCSSQSGHNTVSWYQQALGQGPQFIFQYYREEENGRGNFPPRFSGLQFPNYSSELNVNALELDDSALYLCASSLPGASGGSTDTQYFGPGTRLTVL.

This chain joins TRBV5-6 and TRBJ2-7; D ambiguous. With 3 bases removed from V and 1 base from J, the gap between germline ends came to 11 bases. This CDR3 contains 14 residues. Germline V lookup: CDR1 SGHDT, CDR2 YYEEEE. The CDR3 bases are TGTGCCAGCAGCTACCCCGGTCCTTCCTACGAGCAGTACTTC. Translation gives CASSYPGPSYEQYF.

In its sample, this clonotype was seen a few times. CDR3: CASSSTDREGTYEQYF. CDR3 DNA sequence: TGTGCCAGCAGCTCGACGGACAGGGAGGGAACCTACGAGCAGTACTTC. The chain has TRBV7-9 and TRBJ2-7; maybe TRBD1 (8 bases). Trimming stripped 4 bases from V and 2 bases from J, with 18 bases between. Looked up from germline, CDR1 is SEHNR and CDR2 is FQNEAQ (reference sequence). This CDR3 is built from 16 residues.